This TCR beta chain derives from a study of blood T cell repertoires in COVID-19. Study details: In each case, the material was cDNA or gDNA derived from T cells, B-cell-depleted T cells, or PBMCs.

J was trimmed by 7 bases and V by 7 bases; bases with no gene match: 9. The CDR3 spans 15 residues. From germline, CDR1 is MNHNY and CDR2 SVGAGI (reference sequence). Produced via immunoSEQ multiplex PCR; TCRdb's table is partial and in-frame only. The table records more than 45,000 clones, around 85% of them present only once. This receptor was identified in a woman between 55 and 75 years old with acute or convalescent COVID-19. The chain couples TRBV6-6 to TRBJ2-1; TRBD1 matches at 11 bases. Sequenced material: peripheral blood. CDR3: CASTPDRGLGNEQFF. CDR3 nucleotide sequence: TGTGCCAGCACCCCGGACAGGGGGCTTGGGAATGAGCAGTTCTTC.